This TCR beta chain is from a study of vaccination and CD4 T cells after COVID-19. The wider study: Convalescents were six males and four females, two of them Hispanic.

Whole-study findings and limits: Researchers report that a median about 89% of reactive clones in convalescent patients surfaced only post-vaccination.

Sequencing of DNA taken from cultured CD4+ T cells relied on the Oncomine TCR Beta short-read assay. TCRdb independently ran MiXCR on the PCR reads; one entry per CDR3 protein. The table has some 13,000 distinct CDR3 sequences, 60% seen once. The length of the CDR3 is 12 residues. Per the germline V gene, CDR1 is LNHDA and CDR2 is SQIVND (reference sequence). V was shortened by 7 bases and J by 6 bases, with 9 bases between the two germline ends. Treatment indicated: roughly nine-day PBMC culture with coronavirus spike peptide pools or control peptides (ViraFEST assay). ViraFEST used peptide pools to expand antigen-specific T cells and subsequently sequenced their TCRs. Comments on this clonotype: Its antigen is not identified.

The gene calls are TRBV19 and TRBJ2-2; perhaps D is TRBD1 or TRBD2 (6 bases each). The sequence derives from a human donor who had recovered from COVID-19. The source material was CD4+ T cells from blood, cultured in vitro. Here the CDR3 reads CASIRGPGELFF. Here the CDR3 DNA reads TGTGCCAGTATCCGGGGGCCCGGGGAGCTGTTTTTT. Looking up the rest from reference TRBV19 and TRBJ2-2 gives the full variable domain: DGGITQSPKYLFRKEGQNVTLSCEQNLNHDAMYWYRQDPGQGLRLIYYSQIVNDFQKGDIAEGYSVSREKKESFPLTVTSAQKNPTAFYLCASIRGPGELFFGEGSRLTVL.